The rows below give T cell receptor beta chains drawn from one sample of a study of blood T cell repertoires in COVID-19. Data came from immunoSEQ multiplex PCR; TCRdb stores just in-frame clones and leaves some out. This sample has a few thousand clones; around 70% occur once, and the top ten carry about a fifth. The sequenced sample was peripheral blood. The receptors shown here come from a man between 65 and 80 years old with active COVID-19. Each CDR3 is given without its conserved first and last residue. The order of the fields is V gene, CDR3 length, CDR3 protein.

TRBV5-5,14,ASSYDRAPMNYGYT
TRBV6-2/TRBV6-3,19,ASSYSRGKPTSGRVLNEQF
TRBV2,11,ASAGRIGNTIY
TRBV6-5,13,ASSYSIGDTGELF
TRBV7-2,11,ASSFQFNTEAF
TRBV15,16,ATSIGTSGGVAKNIQY
TRBV29-1,10,SVVRLNTEAF
TRBV5-4,10,ASSLAVGELF
TRBV3-1/TRBV3-2,10,ASSLATGEQY
TRBV6-6,12,ASRSGTDNYGYT
TRBV11-2,13,ASSLGDRSYSPLH
TRBV5-4,14,ASSKISGQKGYEQY
TRBV19,11,ASGGRSNYGYT
TRBV6-5,13,ASSSGAYGNQPQH
TRBV5-5,14,ASSLAPTGGAYEQY
TRBV9,11,ASSPLYQETQY
TRBV5-5,14,ASSLVPAGVIETQY
TRBV25-1,12,ASSGVGSGNTIY
TRBV27,9,ASSSAYEQY
TRBV4-1,15,ASSQEYPGSVNSPLH
TRBV12-3/TRBV12-4,10,ASSQTGDTQY
TRBV5-6,13,ASSLMAGLPYGYT
TRBV29-1,11,SVARDSGNTIY
TRBV2,14,ASTPDWVKNTGELF
TRBV12-5,12,ASGHRTGPYEQY
TRBV7-2,12,ASSPGGFVYGYT
TRBV3-1/TRBV3-2,11,ASSQGDRGGYT
TRBV18,16,ASSPLRAEGAMIRTQY
TRBV9,14,ASSGDWDSVFEKLF
TRBV19,13,ASSRTSGGSRTQY
TRBV6-1,14,ASSGGGWYTVHEQY
TRBV1,13,TSSPSGGKGDGYT
TRBV4-1,13,ASSPGTSGGETQY
TRBV5-1,9,ASLGGSEQF
TRBV7-2,12,ASSSNGGRDTQY